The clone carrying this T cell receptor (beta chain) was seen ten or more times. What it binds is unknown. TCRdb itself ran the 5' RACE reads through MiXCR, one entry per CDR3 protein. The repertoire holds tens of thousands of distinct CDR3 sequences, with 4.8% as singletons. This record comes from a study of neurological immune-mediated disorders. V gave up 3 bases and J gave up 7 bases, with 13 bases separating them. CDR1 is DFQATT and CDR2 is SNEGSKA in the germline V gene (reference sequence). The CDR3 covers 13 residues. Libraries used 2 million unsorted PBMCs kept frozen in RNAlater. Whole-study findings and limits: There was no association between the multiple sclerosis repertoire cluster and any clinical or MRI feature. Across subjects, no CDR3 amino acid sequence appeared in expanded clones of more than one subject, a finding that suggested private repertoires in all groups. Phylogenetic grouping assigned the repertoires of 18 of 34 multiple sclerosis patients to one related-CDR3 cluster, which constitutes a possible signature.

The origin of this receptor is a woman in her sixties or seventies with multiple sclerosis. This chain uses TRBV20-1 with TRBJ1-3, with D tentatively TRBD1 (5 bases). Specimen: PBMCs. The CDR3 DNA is TGCAGTGCTAGTCCTGGGGGAGTGAACACCATATATTTT. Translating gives CSASPGGVNTIYF.